A single count supports the clone carrying this T cell receptor beta chain. At deep level, the assay was performed. Method: immunoSEQ multiplex PCR; TCRdb's copy keeps in-frame clones and lacks some. The table records a few million clones, around nine tenths of them present only once. These data come from a study of shared clonotypes between healthy human individuals. Turning to the study itself: The composition of the donors was a couple of women and a few men aged 18 to 49.

V dropped 0 bases and J dropped 6; count of bases not matched to a gene: 1. This CDR3 has 14 residues. Germline loops: CDR1 LGHNT, CDR2 FRNRAP. This clonotype originated in a man aged 18 to 29 in good health. The sequencing sample was made of naive CD4+ T cells sorted from blood. Sample subset: CD45RA+ positively selected. V and J are TRBV12-5 and TRBJ1-5; 8 positions match TRBD1. CDR3: CASGLVTGVQPQHF. CDR3 coding DNA: TGTGCTAGTGGTTTGGTGACAGGGGTTCAGCCCCAGCATTTT.